These 17 T cell receptor beta chains came from one sample sequenced in a study of cytomegalovirus exposure and HLA in healthy donors. Researchers ran the PCR with 60 Vbeta and 13 Jbeta primers. Method: immunoSEQ multiplex PCR; TCRdb's copy keeps in-frame clones and lacks some. The sample yields about 160,000 clones, approximately 80% seen once. What was sequenced was PBMCs. These TCRs come from a woman between 50 and 59 years old in good health and CMV-seropositive.

The CDR3: CASSTDRGRALGQPQHF. The DNA of the CDR3 is TGTGCCAGTAGTACCGACAGGGGGCGCGCTTTGGGACAGCCCCAGCATTTT. The rearrangement joins TRBV19 to TRBJ1-5; 10 bases are a match to TRBD1. This CDR3 comprises 17 residues. The V and J ends lost 4 bases and 7 bases, in that order; junction bases with no gene match: 13. Germline loops: CDR1 LNHDA, CDR2 SQIVND (reference sequence).

This sequence joins TRBV6-5 and TRBJ2-3, with 9 nucleotides matching TRBD2. The CDR3 loop spans 15 amino acids. V shed 6 bases and J 4 bases; nucleotides not matched to a gene: 8. Germline V gene sequence: CDR1 MNHEY, CDR2 SVGAGI. Here the CDR3 reads CASREIAGVSDTQYF. CDR3 sequence (DNA): TGTGCCAGCAGAGAGATAGCGGGAGTGTCAGATACGCAGTATTTT.

This clone was counted a few times. This chain connects TRBV27 to TRBJ1-1, with no clear D. The CDR3 sequence is 15 residues long. In germline, CDR1 is MNHEY, CDR2 SMNVEV (reference sequence). V shed 7 bases and J shed 3 bases, with 18 bases lying between them. The CDR3 region is CASKSAGKEYTEAFF. The DNA of the CDR3 is TGTGCCAGCAAAAGTGCCGGGAAGGAGTACACTGAAGCTTTCTTT.

This clone has just one count. The V call is TRBV6-6, the J call TRBJ1-5; TRBD1 agrees at 8 bases. Germline V gives CDR1 MNHNY, CDR2 SVGAGI (reference sequence). The CDR3 covers 13 residues. Trimming at V came to 7 bases and at J to 4 bases, leaving 3 bases not matched to a gene. Written as DNA, the CDR3 is TGTGCCAGCACGGACAGGGTAAATCAGCCCCAGCATTTT. Amino acids: CASTDRVNQPQHF.

This chain connects TRBV5-1 to TRBJ1-2; D remains unclear. CDR1 SGHRS and CDR2 YFSETQ come from the germline V gene. The length of the CDR3 is 15 residues. V was trimmed by 2 bases and J by 6 bases, leaving 17 bases between them. This CDR3 reads CASSFSRQVDNGYTF. In DNA form, the CDR3 reads TGCGCCAGCAGCTTTTCCCGCCAGGTAGATAATGGCTACACCTTC.

The V and J genes are TRBV14 and TRBJ1-6; D uncertain. Germline CDR1 is SGHDN and CDR2 is FVKESK. This CDR3 has 14 amino acids. V shed 0 bases and J shed 15 bases, with 15 bases lying between them. The CDR3 DNA is TGTGCCAGCAGCCAAGATTTGTCGCCGGAGATCCTCCACTTT. Protein: CASSQDLSPEILHF. Using reference TRBV14 and TRBJ1-6 for the parts outside the CDR3, the full variable domain is EAGVTQFPSHSVIEKGQTVTLRCDPISGHDNLYWYRRVMGKEIKFLLHFVKESKQDESGMPNNRFLAERTGGTYSTLKVQPAELEDSGVYFCASSQDLSPEILHFGNGTRLTVT.

The J gene is TRBJ2-7, the V gene TRBV9; the D gene is possibly TRBD1 (6 bases). The germline V gene encodes CDR1 SGDLS and CDR2 YYNGEE. This CDR3 has 12 residues. The ends were cut back, 2 bases at V and 5 bases at J, with 8 bases in the middle. CDR3 in amino acids: CASSVRGDEQYF. CDR3 bases: TGTGCCAGCAGCGTCAGGGGCGACGAGCAGTACTTC.

The chain links TRBV5-1 to TRBJ2-1; TRBD2 matches 10 bases. V was pared by 1 base and J by 7 bases, with 5 bases of the junction left unmatched. Germline V gene sequence: CDR1 SGHRS, CDR2 YFSETQ. The CDR3 extends over 15 amino acids. Here the CDR3 reads CASSLNQRGGNEQFF. The CDR3 nucleotides read TGCGCCAGCAGCTTGAACCAGCGGGGGGGTAATGAGCAGTTCTTC.

V and J are TRBV4-2 and TRBJ2-7, with TRBD1 matching over 8 bases. With V trimmed by 3 bases and J by 6 bases, 4 bases remained unmatched. The CDR3 runs to 13 residues. CDR1 LGHNA and CDR2 YNFKEQ come from the germline V gene. CDR3 amino acids: CASSHATGGEQYF. The CDR3 region has the DNA TGTGCCAGCAGCCACGCAACAGGGGGCGAGCAGTACTTC.

A note on this clone: At one end, the junction sequence differs from germline, possibly due to a read error. This sequence joins TRBV7-9 and TRBJ2-7; the match to TRBD2 covers 9 bases. Germline V CDR1 and CDR2: SEHNR, FQNEAQ (reference sequence). The CDR3 extends over 15 amino acids. The CDR3 sequence: CSSSLAGALTYEQYF. The CDR3 bases are TGTTCCAGCAGCTTAGCGGGGGCTCTGACCTACGAGCAGTACTTC.

The chain joins TRBV7-8 to TRBJ1-3; D perhaps matches TRBD1 (5 bases). The CDR3 has 17 amino acids. CDR1 is SGHVS, CDR2 FQNEAQ, per germline. Between the trimmed V and J ends, which lost 7 bases and 2 bases, there was a span of 21 bases. CDR3 region: CASTRGGAVYTGNTIYF. The DNA for the CDR3 is TGTGCCAGCACGAGGGGCGGGGCAGTATACACTGGAAACACCATATATTTT.

This clone appeared once. This chain uses TRBV19 with TRBJ1-1; TRBD1 is a possible D gene (6 bases). Germline CDR1 LNHDA, CDR2 SQIVND (reference sequence). The V end lost 1 base, the J end lost 1 base, and 7 bases lay between the germline ends. This CDR3 is built from 14 residues. In DNA, the CDR3 is TGTGCCAGTAGTATAGGGACAGCGAACACTGAAGCTTTCTTT. The encoded protein is CASSIGTANTEAFF.

Concerning this clone itself: Other DNA sequences in this specimen translate into the identical CDR3. This sequence joins TRBV5-1 and TRBJ1-1; 8 nucleotides match TRBD1. This CDR3 is 13 amino acids long. Germline assignment: CDR1 SGHRS and CDR2 YFSETQ. With 0 bases clipped from V and 5 bases from J, the junction kept 0 bases outside the gene matches. The CDR3 loop is CASSLGTGTEAFF. The CDR3 DNA follows: TGCGCCAGCAGCTTGGGGACAGGGACTGAAGCTTTCTTT.

The chain carries TRBV4-3 and TRBJ1-4; 9 nucleotides line up with TRBD1. The CDR3 is made up of 15 amino acids. V lost 0 bases and J lost 6; bases outside the gene matches: 2. CDR1 LGHNA and CDR2 YSLEER come from the germline V gene. CDR3 bases: TGCGCCAGCAGCCAAGAGGGGACAGGGTATGAAAAACTGTTTTTT. It encodes CASSQEGTGYEKLFF.

The chain couples TRBV6-1 to TRBJ2-5, with 8 bases fitting TRBD1. The CDR3 runs to 14 residues. In germline, CDR1 is MNHNS, CDR2 SASEGT. V dropped 3 bases and J dropped 4; count of bases not matched to a gene: 4. The CDR3 sequence: CASSEQGAGETQYF. CDR3 bases: TGTGCCAGCAGTGAGCAGGGGGCGGGAGAGACCCAGTACTTC.

The rearrangement uses TRBV6-5 and TRBJ1-2; D is undetermined. The V end was cut by 1 base, the J end by 2 bases, with 5 bases between. The length of the CDR3 is 13 residues. Germline CDR1 MNHEY, CDR2 SVGAGI. The DNA of the CDR3 is TGTGCCAGCAGTTACTTACAGAACTATGGCTACACCTTC. Its translation: CASSYLQNYGYTF.

The chain employs TRBV28 and TRBJ2-7, with a weak D call TRBD1 (6 bases). The V gene lost 7 bases and the J gene lost 9 bases, with 19 bases spanning the gap. The CDR3 consists of 13 residues. CDR1 and CDR2 (germline): MDHEN, SYDVKM. CDR3 in DNA: TGTGCCAGCATCTCGGGCAGGGGAAGGCGGCAGTACTTC. As protein: CASISGRGRRQYF.